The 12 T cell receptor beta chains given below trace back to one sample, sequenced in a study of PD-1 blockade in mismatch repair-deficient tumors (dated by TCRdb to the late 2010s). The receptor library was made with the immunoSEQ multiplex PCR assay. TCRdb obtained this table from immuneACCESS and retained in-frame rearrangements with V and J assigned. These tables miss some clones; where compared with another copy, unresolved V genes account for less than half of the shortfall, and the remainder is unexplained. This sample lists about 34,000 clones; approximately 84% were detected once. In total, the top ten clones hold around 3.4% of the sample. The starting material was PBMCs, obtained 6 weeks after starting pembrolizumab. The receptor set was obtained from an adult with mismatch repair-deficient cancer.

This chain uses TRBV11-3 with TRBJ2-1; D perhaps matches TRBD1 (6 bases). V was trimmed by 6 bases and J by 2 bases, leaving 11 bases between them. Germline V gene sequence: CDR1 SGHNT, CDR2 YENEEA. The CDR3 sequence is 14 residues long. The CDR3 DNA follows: TGTGCCAGCAGGGTAGGGGGAGCCTACAATGAGCAGTTCTTC. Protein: CASRVGGAYNEQFF.

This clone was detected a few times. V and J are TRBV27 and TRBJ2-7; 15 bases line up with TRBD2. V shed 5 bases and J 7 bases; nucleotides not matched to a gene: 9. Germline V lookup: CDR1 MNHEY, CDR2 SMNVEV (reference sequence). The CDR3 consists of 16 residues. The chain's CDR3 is CASSPRGLAGGIEQYF. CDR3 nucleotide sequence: TGTGCCAGCAGTCCCCGCGGACTAGCGGGAGGGATTGAGCAGTACTTC.

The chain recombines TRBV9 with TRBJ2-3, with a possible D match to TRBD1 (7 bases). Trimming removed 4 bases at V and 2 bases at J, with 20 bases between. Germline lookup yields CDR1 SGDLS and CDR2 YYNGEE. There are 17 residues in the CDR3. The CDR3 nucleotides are TGTGCCAGCAGCCCCGGAGGGGGGACAGCCTTCACAGATACGCAGTATTTT. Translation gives CASSPGGGTAFTDTQYF. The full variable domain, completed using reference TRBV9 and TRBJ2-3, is DSGVTQTPKHLITATGQRVTLRCSPRSGDLSVYWYQQSLDQGLQFLIQYYNGEERAKGNILERFSAQQFPDLHSELNLSSLELGDSALYFCASSPGGGTAFTDTQYFGPGTRLTVL.

The CDR3 nucleotides read TGTGCCAGCAGCCAATCCCTAGGGAGGCGGGGTCGGAACACCGGGGAGCTGTTTTTT. Translating it yields CASSQSLGRRGRNTGELFF. This sequence joins TRBV14 and TRBJ2-2; maybe TRBD2 (6 bases). Per the germline V gene, CDR1 is SGHDN and CDR2 is FVKESK. This CDR3 has 19 residues. The V and J ends lost 2 bases and 1 base respectively, with 20 bases between them.

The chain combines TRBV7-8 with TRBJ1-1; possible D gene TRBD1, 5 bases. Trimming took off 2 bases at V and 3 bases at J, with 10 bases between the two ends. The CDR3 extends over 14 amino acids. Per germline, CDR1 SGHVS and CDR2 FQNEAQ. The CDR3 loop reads CASSLTGGDTEAFF. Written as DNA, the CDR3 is TGTGCCAGCAGCTTAACGGGGGGGGACACTGAAGCTTTCTTT.

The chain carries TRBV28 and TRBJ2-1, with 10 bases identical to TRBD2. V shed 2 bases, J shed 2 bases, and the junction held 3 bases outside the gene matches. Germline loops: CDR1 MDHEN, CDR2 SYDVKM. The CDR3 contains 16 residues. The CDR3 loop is CASSLIGTSAYNEQFF. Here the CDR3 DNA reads TGTGCCAGCAGTTTAATCGGGACTAGCGCCTACAATGAGCAGTTCTTC. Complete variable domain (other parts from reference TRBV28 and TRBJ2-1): DVKVTQSSRYLVKRTGEKVFLECVQDMDHENMFWYRQDPGLGLRLIYFSYDVKMKEKGDIPEGYSVSREKKERFSLILESASTNQTSMYLCASSLIGTSAYNEQFFGPGTRLTVL.

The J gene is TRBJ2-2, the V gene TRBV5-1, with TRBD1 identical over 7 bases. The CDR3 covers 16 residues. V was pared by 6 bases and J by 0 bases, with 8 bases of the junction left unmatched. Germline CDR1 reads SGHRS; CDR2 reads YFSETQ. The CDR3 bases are TGCGCCAGCACCTTACAGGGGCCAGCGAACACCGGGGAGCTGTTTTTT. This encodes CASTLQGPANTGELFF.

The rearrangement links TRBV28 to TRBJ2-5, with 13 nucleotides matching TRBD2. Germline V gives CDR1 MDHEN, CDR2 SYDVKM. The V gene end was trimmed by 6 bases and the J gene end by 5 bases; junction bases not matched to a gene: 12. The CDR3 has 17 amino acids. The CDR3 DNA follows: TGTGCCAGCAGATCGGGACTAGCGGGGCGTCAAGGGGAGACCCAGTACTTC. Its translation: CASRSGLAGRQGETQYF.

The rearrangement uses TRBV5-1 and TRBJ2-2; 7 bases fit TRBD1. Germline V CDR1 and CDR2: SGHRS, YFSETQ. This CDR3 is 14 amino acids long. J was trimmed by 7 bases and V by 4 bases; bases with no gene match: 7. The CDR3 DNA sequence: TGCGCCAGCAGCCACCGACAGGGTGACGGGGAGCTGTTTTTT. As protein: CASSHRQGDGELFF.

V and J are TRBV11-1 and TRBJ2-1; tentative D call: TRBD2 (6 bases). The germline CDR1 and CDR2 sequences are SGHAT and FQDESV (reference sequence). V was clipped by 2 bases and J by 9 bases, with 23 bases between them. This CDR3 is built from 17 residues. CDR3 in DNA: TGTGCCAGCAGCTTAAGGCGGGACCACGGTGGGGTAGGTGAGCAGTTCTTC. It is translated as CASSLRRDHGGVGEQFF.

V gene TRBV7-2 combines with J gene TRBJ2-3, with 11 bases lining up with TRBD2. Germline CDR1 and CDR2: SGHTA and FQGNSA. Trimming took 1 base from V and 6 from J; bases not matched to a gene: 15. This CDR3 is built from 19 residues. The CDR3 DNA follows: TGTGCCAGCAGCTTAGGGTTCCGTTATAGCGGGAGGGCCTTGGATACGCAGTATTTT. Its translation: CASSLGFRYSGRALDTQYF.

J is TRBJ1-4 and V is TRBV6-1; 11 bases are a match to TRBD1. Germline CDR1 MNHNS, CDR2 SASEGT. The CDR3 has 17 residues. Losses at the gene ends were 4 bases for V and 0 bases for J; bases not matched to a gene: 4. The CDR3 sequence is CASSAKGQGATNEKLFF. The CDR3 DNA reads TGTGCCAGCAGTGCAAAGGGACAGGGGGCAACTAATGAAAAACTGTTTTTT.